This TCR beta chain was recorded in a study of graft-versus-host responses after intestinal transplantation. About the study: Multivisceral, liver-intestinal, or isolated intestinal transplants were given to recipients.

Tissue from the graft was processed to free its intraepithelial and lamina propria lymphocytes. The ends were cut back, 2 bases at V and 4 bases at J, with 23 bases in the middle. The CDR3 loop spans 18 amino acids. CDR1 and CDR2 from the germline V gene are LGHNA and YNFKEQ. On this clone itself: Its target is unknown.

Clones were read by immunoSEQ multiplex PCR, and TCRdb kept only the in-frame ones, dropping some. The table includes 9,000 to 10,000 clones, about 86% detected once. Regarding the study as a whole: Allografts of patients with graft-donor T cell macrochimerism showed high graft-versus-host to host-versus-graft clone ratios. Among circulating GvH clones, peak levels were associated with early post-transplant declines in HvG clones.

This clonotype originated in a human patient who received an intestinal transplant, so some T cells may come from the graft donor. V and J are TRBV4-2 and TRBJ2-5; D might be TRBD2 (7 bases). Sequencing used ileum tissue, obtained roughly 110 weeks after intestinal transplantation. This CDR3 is CASSQQPRGGGGPETQYF. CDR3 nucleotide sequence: TGTGCCAGCAGCCAACAACCCCGGGGAGGGGGGGGACCAGAGACCCAGTACTTC.